Presented here are 27 T cell receptor beta chains from one specimen sequenced in a study of T cell responses to AZD1222 COVID-19 vaccine. Assay used: immunoSEQ multiplex PCR; TCRdb lists only in-frame clones, some missing. The sample lists 75,000 to 100,000 clones; more than 80% were seen once. This specimen consisted of peripheral blood, obtained on day 0 of AZD1222 vaccination. The source of these receptors is an adult in good health.

This clone appeared a single time. This sequence joins TRBV5-1 and TRBJ1-1; the D gene is possibly TRBD1 (5 bases). This CDR3 is built from 14 residues. CDR1 is SGHRS and CDR2 is YFSETQ in the germline V gene. Trimming cost V 4 bases and J 8 bases, with 18 bases left between them. The CDR3 spells CASSVGRGAKEAFF. In nucleotides, the CDR3 is TGCGCCAGCAGCGTCGGGAGGGGAGCGAAAGAAGCTTTCTTT.

J is TRBJ2-3 and V is TRBV4-1, with 9 nucleotides matching TRBD2. CDR1 and CDR2 from the germline V gene are MGHRA and YSYEKL. The CDR3 totals 16 residues. J gave up 6 bases and V 3 bases, and 10 bases lay outside the gene matches. The CDR3, as DNA: TGCGCCAGCAGCCAGGGACTAGCCTTAAGCCCCGATACGCAGTATTTT. Protein sequence: CASSQGLALSPDTQYF.

The V and J genes are TRBV19 and TRBJ1-2, with 8 bases fitting TRBD1. V shed 4 bases, J shed 7 bases, and the junction held 11 bases outside the gene matches. This CDR3 contains 15 residues. The germline CDR1 and CDR2 sequences are LNHDA and SQIVND (reference sequence). As DNA, the CDR3 is TGTGCCAGTAGTACCACGACAGGGGAGTTGGGTGGCTACACCTTC. This sequence encodes CASSTTTGELGGYTF.

The chain couples TRBV19 to TRBJ1-5; D ambiguous. Germline CDR1 is LNHDA and CDR2 is SQIVND (reference sequence). CDR3 length equals 14 residues. The V end lost 4 bases, the J end lost 3 bases, and 10 bases lay between the germline ends. The CDR3 DNA follows: TGTGCCAGTAGTAACCGGGCTTACAATCAGCCCCAGCATTTT. Translating it yields CASSNRAYNQPQHF.

The J gene is TRBJ2-5, the V gene TRBV3-1 (or the pseudogene TRBV3-2); tentative D call: TRBD2 (6 bases). The V gene lost 4 bases and the J gene lost 4 bases, with 16 bases spanning the gap. Germline CDR1 LGHDT, CDR2 YNNKEL (reference sequence). The CDR3 loop spans 15 amino acids. The CDR3 loop reads CASSPAGQAGETQYF. CDR3 nucleotides: TGTGCCAGCAGCCCCGCCGGGCAAGCGGGAGAGACCCAGTACTTC.

The V gene is TRBV2, the J gene TRBJ2-2; 9 bases fit TRBD1. The germline V gene has CDR1 SNHLY and CDR2 FYNNEI. This CDR3 is 14 amino acids long. Losses at the gene ends were 4 bases for V and 5 bases for J; bases not matched to a gene: 2. CDR3 sequence: CASSGQGVTGELFF. The CDR3 DNA reads as TGTGCCAGCAGTGGACAGGGGGTTACCGGGGAGCTGTTTTTT.

The rearrangement uses TRBV27 and TRBJ1-1; 7 bases fit TRBD1. Germline CDR1 MNHEY, CDR2 SMNVEV (reference sequence). After removal of 4 bases from V and 5 bases from J, the junction contained 10 bases not matched to a gene. The CDR3 length is 15 residues. DNA of the CDR3: TGTGCCAGCAGTTCACAGACAGGGATTGGTACTGAAGCTTTCTTT. Translation gives CASSSQTGIGTEAFF.

The chain has TRBV7-2 and TRBJ2-3; 9 bases are shared with TRBD1. Losses at the gene ends were 4 bases for V and 3 bases for J; bases not matched to a gene: 2. There are 14 residues in the CDR3. CDR1 is SGHTA, CDR2 FQGNSA, per germline. Written as DNA, the CDR3 is TGTGCCAGCAGCTCGGGACAGGGAACAGATACGCAGTATTTT. It encodes CASSSGQGTDTQYF.

This chain links TRBV20-1 with TRBJ1-5; D is unclear. Trimming left V 6 bases short and J 0 bases short, with 6 bases between. The V gene's germline CDR1 is DFQATT and CDR2 SNEGSKA (reference sequence). The CDR3 sequence is 12 residues long. CDR3 sequence reads: CSASYSNQPQHF. For the CDR3, the DNA is TGCAGTGCAAGTTATAGCAATCAGCCCCAGCATTTT.

The chain employs TRBV2 and TRBJ2-6, with D possibly called TRBD1 or TRBD2 (6 bases each). Germline V gives CDR1 SNHLY, CDR2 FYNNEI. This CDR3 contains 16 residues. V gave up 6 bases and J gave up 5 bases, with 17 bases separating them. The CDR3 sequence is CASRVGSGGWANVLTF. The CDR3, as DNA: TGTGCCAGCAGGGTAGGGTCCGGGGGCTGGGCCAACGTCCTGACTTTC.

The genes are TRBV19 and TRBJ1-2, with D perhaps TRBD1 (5 bases). Germline V gene data show CDR1 as LNHDA and CDR2 as SQIVND (reference sequence). The CDR3 consists of 13 residues. V was pared by 5 bases and J by 7 bases, with 14 bases between. For the CDR3, the DNA is TGTGCCAGTAGTCCGTCAGGGATGAGTGGCTACACCTTC. Encoded protein: CASSPSGMSGYTF.

This clone has just a few counts. CDR3 in amino acids: CASSLETTNEKLFF. In nucleotides, the CDR3 is TGCGCCAGCAGCTTGGAGACAACTAATGAAAAACTGTTTTTT. This chain uses TRBV5-1 with TRBJ1-4; D gene unclear. Trimming removed 0 bases at V and 0 bases at J, with 3 bases between. The CDR3 is 14 amino acids. CDR1 is SGHRS, CDR2 YFSETQ, per germline.

This rearrangement joins TRBV5-1 to TRBJ2-3, with D possibly being TRBD2 (6 bases). The germline V and J ends were trimmed by 7 bases and 2 bases, with 17 bases remaining between them. Per the germline V gene, CDR1 is SGHRS and CDR2 is YFSETQ. The CDR3 is 15 amino acids. The chain's CDR3 is CASGGLNTNTDTQYF. As DNA, the CDR3 is TGCGCCAGCGGGGGGTTAAACACGAACACAGATACGCAGTATTTT.

The CDR3: CASSWTVSYEQYF. CDR3 bases: TGTGCCAGTAGTTGGACAGTTTCCTACGAGCAGTACTTC. The rearrangement uses TRBV19 and TRBJ2-7, with a tentative D call TRBD1 (6 bases). The CDR3 loop spans 13 amino acids. From germline, CDR1 is LNHDA and CDR2 SQIVND (reference sequence). The V end was cut by 5 bases, the J end by 1 base, with 9 bases between.

The rearrangement uses TRBV7-3 and TRBJ2-5; 7 bases match TRBD1. This CDR3 has 15 amino acids. Germline trimming cut 5 bases from V and 2 bases from J; bases unmatched to any gene: 8. Germline loops: CDR1 SGHTA, CDR2 FQGTGA. The CDR3 coding sequence is TGTGCCAGCAGCCTACAACCGGGACAGCAAGAGACCCAGTACTTC. The encoded protein is CASSLQPGQQETQYF.

This clone was counted a few times. This chain connects TRBV6-4 to TRBJ2-3; 8 bases line up with TRBD2. The CDR3 contains 13 residues. With 4 bases clipped from V and 8 bases from J, the junction kept 5 bases outside the gene matches. From germline, CDR1 is MRHNA and CDR2 SNTAGT. This CDR3 is CASSGDLAGTQYF. For the CDR3, the DNA is TGTGCCAGCAGTGGAGACCTAGCGGGTACGCAGTATTTT.

The chain is built from TRBV19 and TRBJ2-1; TRBD1 aligns across 11 bases. The germline V gene encodes CDR1 LNHDA and CDR2 SQIVND (reference sequence). The V gene end was trimmed by 3 bases and the J gene end by 4 bases; junction bases not matched to a gene: 5. The CDR3 sequence is 16 residues long. CDR3 sequence: CASSMKGQGVYNEQFF. The CDR3, as DNA: TGTGCCAGTAGTATGAAGGGACAGGGGGTATACAATGAGCAGTTCTTC. Full variable domain (rest looked up from reference TRBV19 and TRBJ2-1): DGGITQSPKYLFRKEGQNVTLSCEQNLNHDAMYWYRQDPGQGLRLIYYSQIVNDFQKGDIAEGYSVSREKKESFPLTVTSAQKNPTAFYLCASSMKGQGVYNEQFFGPGTRLTVL.

The chain joins TRBV28 to TRBJ2-1; D is uncertain. Per the germline V gene, CDR1 is MDHEN and CDR2 is SYDVKM. The CDR3 extends over 12 amino acids. V was clipped by 10 bases and J by 6 bases, with 13 bases between them. The CDR3 reads CATWLWGNEQFF. In nucleotides, the CDR3 is TGTGCCACCTGGCTATGGGGCAATGAGCAGTTCTTC.

V usage is TRBV7-2 and J usage is TRBJ1-5; D not resolved. Trimming left V 3 bases short and J 2 bases short, with 8 bases between. Germline CDR1 and CDR2: SGHTA and FQGNSA. The CDR3 runs 14 residues. In nucleotides, the CDR3 is TGTGCCAGCAGCTTGATCGACGGCAATCAGCCCCAGCATTTT. Its protein product is CASSLIDGNQPQHF.

As DNA, the CDR3 is TGTGCCACCAGCTCCCGGACAGGGGGCGTCGAGACCCAGTACTTC. This gives the protein CATSSRTGGVETQYF. The rearrangement links TRBV15 to TRBJ2-5; 11 nucleotides line up with TRBD1. The CDR3 consists of 15 residues. The germline V gene has CDR1 LNHNV and CDR2 YYDKDF (reference sequence). The junction had 7 bases not matched to a gene; V was cut back by 5 bases and J by 5 bases.

V is TRBV21-1 and J is TRBJ1-1. TRBV21-1 is assigned pseudogene status. This CDR3 spans 17 amino acids. CDR3 in amino acids: CASSKVRGGSAGTEAFF. The CDR3 region has the DNA TGTGCCAGCAGCAAAGTCAGGGGGGGATCTGCCGGCACTGAAGCTTTCTTT.

The genes are TRBV10-3 and TRBJ1-1; no firm D call. The CDR3 contains 13 residues. In germline, CDR1 is ENHRY, CDR2 SYGVKD. The V gene lost 6 bases and the J gene lost 1 base, with 9 bases spanning the gap. In nucleotides, the CDR3 is TGTGCCATCAGGTCCGGCCCGAACACTGAAGCTTTCTTT. Protein: CAIRSGPNTEAFF.

The chain joins TRBV29-1 to TRBJ1-2, with D possibly matching TRBD1 (5 bases). The CDR3 spans 12 residues. V lost 5 bases to trimming and J lost 4 bases, with 11 bases between them. Looked up from germline, CDR1 is SQVTM and CDR2 is ANQGSEA. The CDR3 sequence is CSVRLGTYGYTF. In DNA, the CDR3 is TGCAGCGTTCGACTGGGGACCTATGGCTACACCTTC.

J is TRBJ1-1 and V is TRBV6-4; D gene ambiguous. V shed 2 bases and J shed 5 bases, with 6 bases lying between them. The CDR3 has 12 residues. CDR1 and CDR2 from the germline V gene are MRHNA and SNTAGT. The CDR3 sequence is CASSDEVTEAFF. CDR3 nucleotide sequence: TGTGCCAGCAGTGACGAGGTGACTGAAGCTTTCTTT.

This sequence joins TRBV21-1 and TRBJ1-2; no check of the table's D call, TRBD1, against the DNA was made. TRBV21-1 is noted as a pseudogene. The CDR3 runs to 18 residues. The CDR3 sequence is CASSKAPGQGVFELGYTF. The CDR3 bases are TGTGCCAGCAGCAAAGCCCCGGGACAGGGTGTATTTGAACTTGGCTACACCTTC.

This sequence joins TRBV19 and TRBJ2-2; 7 positions match TRBD2. Trimming removed 5 bases from V and 7 bases from J; junction bases left unmatched: 10. The germline gives CDR1 LNHDA, CDR2 SQIVND (reference sequence). This CDR3 has 15 residues. CDR3 amino acids: CASSFVLASGGELFF. As DNA, the CDR3 is TGTGCCAGTAGTTTCGTACTAGCGTCTGGCGGGGAGCTGTTTTTT.

This chain uses TRBV6-1 with TRBJ1-2; the D is unclear. V shed 0 bases and J shed 5 bases, with 7 bases lying between them. This CDR3 is built from 13 residues. Germline V CDR1 and CDR2: MNHNS, SASEGT. CDR3 coding DNA: TGTGCCAGCAGTGAAGCGGTGAGGTATGGCTACACCTTC. This gives the protein CASSEAVRYGYTF.